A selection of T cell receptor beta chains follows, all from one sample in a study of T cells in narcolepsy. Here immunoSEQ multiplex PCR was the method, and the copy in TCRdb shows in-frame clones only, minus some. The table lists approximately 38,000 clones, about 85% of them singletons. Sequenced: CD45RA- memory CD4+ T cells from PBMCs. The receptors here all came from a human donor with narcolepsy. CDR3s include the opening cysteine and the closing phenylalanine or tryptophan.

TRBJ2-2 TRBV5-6 CASSRTGYGELFF
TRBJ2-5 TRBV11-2 CASSVGAPKTQYF
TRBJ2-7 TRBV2 CASSDTLPTVYEQYF
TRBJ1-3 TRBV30 CALARDLGNTIYF
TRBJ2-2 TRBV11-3 CASSLGSPGNTGELFF
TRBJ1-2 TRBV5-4 CASSQDYSSGYGYTF
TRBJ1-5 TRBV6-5 CASSRQTSQPQHF
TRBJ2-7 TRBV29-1 CSVGAGSHEQYF
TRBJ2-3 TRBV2 CASSVGDRPGTKSTDTQYF
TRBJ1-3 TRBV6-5 CAAGLGNTIYF
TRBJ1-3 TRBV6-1 CASDSKTGNTIYF
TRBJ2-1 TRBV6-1 CASSLDRLNYNEQFF
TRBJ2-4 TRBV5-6 CASSRAMDIQYF
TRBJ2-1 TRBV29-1 CSVEAWTGPNEQFF
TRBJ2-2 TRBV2 CASSNRGTGELFF
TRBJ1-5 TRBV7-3 CASSSFLGQPQHF